The rows below give T cell receptor beta chains drawn from one sample of a study of tumor and adjacent non-tumor tissue in lung cancer. TCRdb analysed the multiplex PCR reads with MiXCR anew, one entry per CDR3 protein. The sample has 120,000 or so distinct CDR3 sequences; 66% are singletons. The sequenced sample was lung tumor tissue. Receptors originate from a man under 40 with non-small cell lung cancer. Both conserved end residues are part of each CDR3. A D gene is named only where the DNA matches it firmly. Size tells how often a clone was seen (once, few, many) or the class of an expanded clone, and some rows leave it out.

>TRBJ2-5|TRBV6-5|NA|many
CASSYSFGGGQETQYF
TGTGCCAGCAGTTACTCATTCGGGGGTGGGCAAGAGACCCAGTACTTC
>TRBJ2-5|TRBV4-3|NA|many
CASSQDLQETQYF
TGCGCCAGCAGCCAGGACCTCCAAGAGACCCAGTACTTC
>TRBJ2-7|TRBV6-6|NA|many
CASSYSWQGAYEQYF
TGTGCCAGCAGTTACTCTTGGCAGGGCGCCTACGAGCAGTACTTC
>TRBJ2-3|TRBV30|NA|NA
CAFLVYDTQYF
TGTGCCTTCCTAGTATACGATACACAGTATTTT
>TRBJ2-7|TRBV11-2|NA|medium-sized
CASSSRRAPYEQYF
TGTGCCAGCAGCTCAAGACGGGCCCCCTACGAGCAGTACTTC
>TRBJ1-2|TRBV24-1|NA|many
CATSDPVNGYTF
TGTGCCACCAGTGATCCCGTTAATGGCTACACCTTC
>TRBJ1-6|TRBV11-2|NA|medium-sized
CASSLEGLRLHF
TGTGCCAGCAGCTTAGAGGGGCTTCGCCTCCACTTT
>TRBJ2-2|TRBV6-5|NA|NA
CASSSTGGTVGELFF
TGTGCCAGCAGTTCCACGGGGGGCACGGTCGGGGAGCTGTTTTTT
>TRBJ2-1|TRBV6-5|NA|NA
CTSSYRGGHEQFF
TGTACCAGCAGTTATCGGGGCGGCCATGAGCAGTTCTTC
>TRBJ1-2|TRBV24-1|NA|NA
CATSDFGGYGYTF
TGTGCCACCAGTGATTTTGGAGGGTATGGCTACACCTTC
>TRBJ1-1|TRBV20-1|NA|many
CSARAPLPWENTEAFF
TGCAGTGCTAGAGCGCCGCTGCCGTGGGAGAACACTGAAGCTTTCTTT
>TRBJ2-6|TRBV4-1|NA|many
CASSQEDSPSGANVLTF
TGCGCCAGCAGCCAGGAGGACAGTCCCTCTGGGGCCAACGTCCTGACTTTC
>TRBJ1-2|TRBV12-3/TRBV12-4|NA|NA
CASTPRNRAARGYTF
TGTGCCAGCACCCCTCGGAATAGGGCGGCACGGGGCTACACCTTC
>TRBJ2-7|TRBV11-3|TRBD1|NA
CASSLMPGQGYEQYF
TGTGCCAGCAGCTTAATGCCGGGACAGGGTTACGAGCAGTACTTC